This T cell receptor (beta chain) was retrieved from a study of OX40 agonist ivuxolimab in advanced cancers. V dropped 3 bases and J dropped 6 bases, with 13 bases sitting between them. Germline values: CDR1 LNHNV, CDR2 YYDKDF (reference sequence). The CDR3 length is 14 residues. Profiled with immunoSEQ multiplex PCR; TCRdb holds only in-frame clones, not every one. Of tens of thousands of clones in the sample, 70% to 90% were seen once. Peripheral blood came from all dose cohorts at three timepoints. Here the sequenced sample was CD4+ or CD8+ T cells sorted from blood, taken in a trial of the OX40 agonist ivuxolimab. This clonotype was obtained from an adult with an advanced solid tumor such as melanoma, head and neck, liver or kidney cancer. V usage is TRBV15 and J usage is TRBJ2-3, with D uncertain. For the CDR3, the DNA is TGTGCCACCAGCAGTGACCCTTACTGGGATACGCAGTATTTT. Its translation: CATSSDPYWDTQYF.